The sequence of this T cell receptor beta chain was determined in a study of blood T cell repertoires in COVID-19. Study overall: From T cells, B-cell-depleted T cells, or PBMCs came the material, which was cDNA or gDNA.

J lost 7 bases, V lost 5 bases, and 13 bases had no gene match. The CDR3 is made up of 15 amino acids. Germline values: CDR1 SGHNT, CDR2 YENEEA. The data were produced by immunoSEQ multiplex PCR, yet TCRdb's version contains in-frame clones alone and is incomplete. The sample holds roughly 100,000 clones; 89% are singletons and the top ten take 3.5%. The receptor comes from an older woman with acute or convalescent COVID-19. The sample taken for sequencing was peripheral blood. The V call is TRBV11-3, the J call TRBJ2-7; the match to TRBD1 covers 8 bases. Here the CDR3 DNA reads TGTGCCAGCAGCCCGGGACAGGCGGCTTTTGGGGAGCAGTACGTC. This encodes CASSPGQAAFGEQYV.